This T cell receptor beta chain appears in the sequencing data of a study of CD8+ T cells in alopecia areata. Trimming pared 5 bases from V and 8 bases from J, leaving 22 bases between. Germline CDR1 SEHNR, CDR2 FQNEAQ (reference sequence). There are 16 residues in the CDR3. The sequencing template was cDNA reverse transcribed from extracted RNA. The method was immunoSEQ multiplex PCR; TCRdb's version includes in-frame clones alone and lacks a portion of them. Of 150,000 to 200,000 clones listed, 53% are singletons. Indicated treatment: oral pan-JAK inhibitor, 5-10 mg twice daily. This clone was picked up a small number of times.

This sequence was found in a human donor with alopecia areata. Sequences were derived from CD8+ T cells sorted from blood, sampled at week 24, from a patient treated with tofacitinib. V usage is TRBV7-9 and J usage is TRBJ2-1; tentative D call: TRBD2 (7 bases). This CDR3 reads CASSRRGGGPGDEQFF. In nucleotides, the CDR3 is TGTGCCAGCAGCCGGAGAGGCGGGGGCCCGGGGGATGAGCAGTTCTTC.